Below are 32 T cell receptor beta chains sequenced from a single sample in a study of molecular identifiers for immune sequencing clone quantification. TCRdb recomputed calls from the PCR reads with MiXCR, one row per CDR3 protein. The sample contains about half a million distinct CDR3 sequences, 25% of which appear only once. Sequencing used naive CD8+ T cells from blood, with Jurkat cell RNA spiked in. Sample subset: FACS-sorted CD8+CD4-CCR7+CD45RA+ naive T cells. The receptors stem from a human donor in good health. Some libraries in this study had Jurkat cell RNA spiked in.

This rearrangement joins TRBV19 to TRBJ2-7; 10 bases are shared with TRBD1. This CDR3 has 15 residues. Germline V lookup: CDR1 LNHDA, CDR2 SQIVND (reference sequence). V shed 1 base, J shed 5 bases, and the junction held 5 bases outside the gene matches. DNA for the CDR3: TGTGCCAGTAGTATAGCGCAGGGACAGGGGAACGAGCAGTACTTC. Translated, it gives CASSIAQGQGNEQYF.

This clonotype was seen only once. This may arise from a read error, as a much more abundant clone is one base away. Here the CDR3 omits its conserved ending phenylalanine or tryptophan, so a read error is the likely source. Here the CDR3 reads CASSLYGGGTDTQYL. CDR3 coding DNA: TGTGCCAGCAGCTTGTATGGGGGAGGCACAGATACGCAGTATCTT. V and J are TRBV5-3 and TRBJ2-3; D possibly matches TRBD1 or TRBD2 (5 bases each). TRBV5-3 is labeled an ORF, and its function is uncertain. The CDR3 has 15 amino acids.

The rearrangement joins TRBV11-3 to TRBJ2-7; D not certain. The germline gives CDR1 SGHNT, CDR2 YENEEA. Between the trimmed V and J ends, which lost 0 bases and 2 bases, there was a span of 11 bases. CDR3 length equals 15 residues. CDR3 residues: CASSLEGGNAYEQYF. CDR3 coding DNA: TGTGCCAGCAGCTTAGAAGGCGGAAACGCCTACGAGCAGTACTTC.

There are many counts of this clonotype. The chain uses TRBV7-2 and TRBJ2-4, with D perhaps matching TRBD1 (6 bases). Germline loops: CDR1 SGHTA, CDR2 FQGNSA. Trimming removed 9 bases from V and 0 bases from J, with 18 bases in between. The CDR3 is 16 residues long. The CDR3 nucleotides read TGTGCCAGTTCAGGGGCGGAACTCCTAGCCAAAAACATTCAGTACTTC. Its protein product is CASSGAELLAKNIQYF. The full variable domain, completed using reference TRBV7-2 and TRBJ2-4, is GAGVSQSPSNKVTEKGKDVELRCDPISGHTALYWYRQSLGQGLEFLIYFQGNSAPDKSGLPSDRFSAERTGGSVSTLTIQRTQQEDSAVYLCASSGAELLAKNIQYFGAGTRLSVL.

This clonotype was seen repeatedly, ten times or more. The chain has TRBV11-1 and TRBJ2-7, with D hard to call. The CDR3 sequence is 13 residues long. Trimming took 5 bases from V and 2 from J, leaving 10 bases between them. The germline V gene has CDR1 SGHAT and CDR2 FQDESV (reference sequence). The CDR3 nucleotides read TGTGCCAGCAGCCCAGACGGTACCTACGAGCAGTACTTC. It encodes CASSPDGTYEQYF.

This clonotype was observed many times. J is TRBJ1-4 and V is TRBV6-2 or TRBV6-3; D is unresolved. This CDR3 has 17 residues. V was pared by 2 bases and J by 0 bases, with 13 bases between. Per the germline V gene, CDR1 is MNHEY and CDR2 is SVGEGT. The chain's CDR3 is CASSYLTTDPTNEKLFF. CDR3 nucleotide sequence: TGTGCCAGCAGTTACCTGACGACCGATCCAACTAATGAAAAACTGTTTTTT.

In its sample, this clonotype was seen many times. J is TRBJ2-7 and V is TRBV7-2; TRBD1 matches 10 bases. The CDR3 sequence is 16 residues long. Germline CDR1 and CDR2: SGHTA and FQGNSA. V shed 5 bases and J 7 bases; nucleotides not matched to a gene: 14. The CDR3 sequence: CASSPNRDRGLWEQYF. In DNA, the CDR3 is TGTGCCAGCAGCCCAAACCGGGACAGGGGCCTTTGGGAGCAGTACTTC.

In its sample, this clonotype was seen once. Just one base apart from a much larger clone, this may be a read error. V and J are TRBV7-2 and TRBJ2-7; D perhaps matches TRBD2 (6 bases). Germline V gives CDR1 SGHTA, CDR2 FQGNSA. The CDR3 runs 14 residues. The CDR3 DNA reads TGTGCCAACAGCCATCCGGGACTTTCCTACGAGCAGTACTTC. The encoded protein is CANSHPGLSYEQYF.

A few counts support this clonotype. J is TRBJ2-7 and V is TRBV19; tentative D call: TRBD2 (6 bases). The length of the CDR3 is 15 residues. Trimming took off 6 bases at V and 2 bases at J, with 17 bases between the two ends. Per germline, CDR1 LNHDA and CDR2 SQIVND (reference sequence). Here the CDR3 reads CASSRDSPPPYEQYF. The CDR3 nucleotides read TGTGCCAGTAGCCGGGACTCACCTCCGCCCTACGAGCAGTACTTC.

This clonotype has only a few counts. This chain uses TRBV18 with TRBJ2-4; 9 nucleotides match TRBD1. This CDR3 has 13 residues. Trimming took 2 bases from V and 7 from J; bases not matched to a gene: 0. Per the germline V gene, CDR1 is KGHSH and CDR2 is LQKENI. The CDR3 DNA is TGTGCCAGCTCACCAGGGACAGGGAACATTCAGTACTTC. Encoded protein: CASSPGTGNIQYF.

This clonotype was seen a few times. The chain joins TRBV27 to TRBJ1-6; the match to TRBD1 covers 7 bases. The CDR3 runs 13 residues. Germline V gives CDR1 MNHEY, CDR2 SMNVEV (reference sequence). J lost 4 bases, V lost 9 bases, and 3 bases had no gene match. CDR3 amino acids: CASTGAYNSPLHF. CDR3 DNA sequence: TGTGCCAGTACAGGGGCATATAATTCACCCCTCCACTTT.

The chain employs TRBV19 and TRBJ2-7; a possible D gene is TRBD2 (6 bases). The CDR3 spans 12 residues. Between the trimmed V and J ends, which lost 3 bases and 7 bases, there was a span of 10 bases. Per germline, CDR1 LNHDA and CDR2 SQIVND (reference sequence). CDR3 region: CASSIGGGEQYF. The CDR3 coding sequence is TGTGCCAGTAGTATCGGCGGAGGGGAGCAGTACTTC.

With regard to this clonotype: This clone may be a read error of a much larger clone one base away. The chain joins TRBV7-9 to TRBJ1-1; D may be TRBD1 (5 bases). In germline, CDR1 is SEHNR, CDR2 FQNEAQ (reference sequence). This CDR3 region has 13 residues. CDR3 in DNA: TGTGCCATCAGCGCGGACACTTACACTGAAGCTTTCTTT. This codes for CAISADTYTEAFF.

This clonotype was counted many times. J is TRBJ2-7 and V is TRBV20-1; a weak D match, TRBD1 (6 bases). Trimming took off 5 bases at V and 2 bases at J, with 10 bases between the two ends. The germline V gene encodes CDR1 DFQATT and CDR2 SNEGSKA (reference sequence). The CDR3 has 12 residues. CDR3 region: CSAAGTPYEQYF. In DNA, the CDR3 is TGCAGTGCTGCCGGGACACCCTACGAGCAGTACTTC.

At least ten counts were recorded for this clonotype. The V call is TRBV6-5, the J call TRBJ2-7, with 11 bases aligning to TRBD2. Unmatched junction bases numbered 4, after V lost 3 bases and J lost 3 bases. The CDR3 consists of 15 residues. Germline lookup yields CDR1 MNHEY and CDR2 SVGAGI. CDR3 protein: CASSYGLAGGYEQYF. The CDR3 DNA is TGTGCCAGCAGTTATGGTCTAGCGGGAGGCTACGAGCAGTACTTC.

The V gene is TRBV24-1, the J gene TRBJ2-5; 10 bases are shared with TRBD1. The CDR3 is 18 residues long. Germline V gives CDR1 KGHDR, CDR2 SFDVKD. After removal of 3 bases from V and 5 bases from J, the junction contained 14 bases not matched to a gene. This CDR3 reads CATSDNRDRGPHRETQYF. The CDR3 nucleotides are TGTGCCACCAGTGATAACCGAGACAGGGGGCCCCACCGGGAGACCCAGTACTTC.

V gene TRBV12-3 or TRBV12-4 combines with J gene TRBJ2-7, with D unclear. Trimming stripped 4 bases from V and 5 bases from J, with 9 bases between. This CDR3 contains 12 residues. DNA of the CDR3: TGTGCCAGCAGTTCCAACGGTGACGAGCAGTACTTC. Translating gives CASSSNGDEQYF.

V is TRBV30 and J is TRBJ2-7; TRBD1 matches at 11 bases. With 2 bases clipped from V and 6 bases from J, the junction kept 12 bases outside the gene matches. The CDR3 runs to 16 residues. The germline CDR1 and CDR2 sequences are GTSNPN and SVGIG (reference sequence). The DNA of the CDR3 is TGTGCCTGGAGTTCTATCCCGGGACAGGGGGTTAGCGAGCAGTACTTC. The encoded protein is CAWSSIPGQGVSEQYF.

V and J are TRBV7-9 and TRBJ2-5; D is perhaps TRBD2 (6 bases). Trimming took 5 bases from V and 3 from J, leaving 16 bases between them. CDR1 is SEHNR, CDR2 FQNEAQ, per germline (reference sequence). CDR3 length: 15 residues. The CDR3 loop is CASSVGHPGEETQYF. The DNA for the CDR3 is TGTGCCAGCAGCGTCGGTCATCCGGGGGAAGAGACCCAGTACTTC.

In its sample, this clonotype was seen many times. The rearrangement links TRBV5-1 to TRBJ2-3; 13 nucleotides line up with TRBD2. The CDR3 loop spans 16 amino acids. Germline V CDR1 and CDR2: SGHRS, YFSETQ. The J segment lost 3 bases and the V segment lost 3 bases, leaving 4 bases of the junction unmatched. The CDR3 is CASSWTSGSHTDTQYF. CDR3 coding DNA: TGCGCCAGCAGCTGGACTAGCGGGAGCCATACAGATACGCAGTATTTT.

This clonotype appeared many times. This chain links TRBV4-1 with TRBJ1-5; 7 bases match TRBD1. This CDR3 region has 16 residues. The V gene end was trimmed by 4 bases and the J gene end by 0 bases; junction bases not matched to a gene: 6. Germline values: CDR1 MGHRA, CDR2 YSYEKL. CDR3 residues: CASSLNRGHSNQPQHF. Here the CDR3 DNA reads TGCGCCAGCAGCCTAAACAGGGGACATAGCAATCAGCCCCAGCATTTT.

The chain carries TRBV6-2 or TRBV6-3 and TRBJ2-3, with D perhaps TRBD2 (5 bases). CDR1 and CDR2 from the germline V gene are MNHEY and SVGEGT. V lost 5 bases and J 2 bases, leaving 17 bases between the germline ends. This CDR3 has 16 amino acids. DNA for the CDR3: TGTGCCAGCAGTCCACCTTGGCAGGACTTCACAGATACGCAGTATTTT. It specifies CASSPPWQDFTDTQYF.

This clonotype was recorded at least ten times. The CDR3 protein is CASSLAMETDTQYF. The CDR3 DNA follows: TGCGCCAGCAGCTTGGCCATGGAAACAGATACGCAGTATTTT. The chain couples TRBV5-1 to TRBJ2-3, with D unclear. CDR1 is SGHRS and CDR2 is YFSETQ in the germline V gene. The CDR3 runs 14 residues. V gave up 0 bases and J gave up 3 bases, with 8 bases separating them.

This clonotype came up many times. The chain carries TRBV20-1 and TRBJ2-3; D is perhaps TRBD1 (5 bases). This CDR3 contains 12 residues. V lost 6 bases to trimming and J lost 9 bases, with 16 bases between them. The germline V gene encodes CDR1 DFQATT and CDR2 SNEGSKA (reference sequence). CDR3 DNA: TGCAGTGCCAGCACAGGCTCTAGGACGCAGTATTTT. It translates to CSASTGSRTQYF.

This clonotype was counted between two and nine times. The chain has TRBV30 and TRBJ2-7; D is perhaps TRBD2 (6 bases). Germline V lookup: CDR1 GTSNPN, CDR2 SVGIG (reference sequence). V was shortened by 1 base and J by 5 bases, with 18 bases between the two germline ends. The CDR3 covers 15 residues. CDR3 sequence reads: CAWSERGRYSNEQYF. The DNA for the CDR3 is TGTGCCTGGAGTGAACGAGGGAGGTATAGTAACGAGCAGTACTTC.

There are a few counts of this clonotype. J is TRBJ1-1 and V is TRBV30; no clear D. CDR1 is GTSNPN and CDR2 is SVGIG in the germline V gene (reference sequence). The CDR3 is 13 residues long. Trimming pared 0 bases from V and 4 bases from J, leaving 9 bases between. In DNA form, the CDR3 reads TGTGCCTGGAGTGTTGGGAGGAGCACTGAAGCTTTCTTT. This gives the protein CAWSVGRSTEAFF.

This clonotype was detected only a few times. The V call is TRBV7-9, the J call TRBJ2-7, with 7 nucleotides matching TRBD1. The junction had 5 bases not matched to a gene; V was cut back by 4 bases and J by 5 bases. CDR1 is SEHNR and CDR2 is FQNEAQ in the germline V gene (reference sequence). The CDR3 is made up of 13 amino acids. The CDR3 region is CASSSRDRNEQYF. For the CDR3, the DNA is TGTGCCAGCAGCTCCCGGGACAGAAACGAGCAGTACTTC.

The table lists this clonotype with many counts. CDR3 sequence (DNA): TGTGCCAGCAGCTTGGAACAGGGTCGGACTGAAGCTTTCTTT. As protein: CASSLEQGRTEAFF. V gene TRBV5-5 combines with J gene TRBJ1-1, with a possible D match to TRBD1 (6 bases). V lost 0 bases and J lost 5, with 11 bases in between. CDR1 and CDR2 from the germline V gene are SGHKS and YYEKEE (reference sequence). This CDR3 region has 14 residues.

In this sample, this clonotype turned up a few times. This chain joins TRBV7-9 and TRBJ1-2; unclear D gene. The CDR3 spans 12 residues. The germline V gene has CDR1 SEHNR and CDR2 FQNEAQ (reference sequence). V lost 2 bases and J 6 bases, leaving 7 bases between the germline ends. Here the CDR3 DNA reads TGTGCCAGCAGCTTACCCCCTCATGGCTACACCTTC. As protein: CASSLPPHGYTF.

This clonotype was seen a few times. The chain recombines TRBV7-9 with TRBJ2-5, with a possible D match to TRBD2 (6 bases). V lost 5 bases, J lost 0 bases, and 16 bases lay in between. Germline V CDR1 and CDR2: SEHNR, FQNEAQ (reference sequence). CDR3 length: 16 amino acids. The CDR3 DNA sequence: TGTGCCAGCAGCCCGGGACGGGGAGGTTACCAAGAGACCCAGTACTTC. Translating gives CASSPGRGGYQETQYF.

This clonotype was detected many times. The chain uses TRBV5-1 and TRBJ2-3, with D tentatively TRBD2 (6 bases). The CDR3 length is 14 residues. The V and J ends lost 0 bases and 4 bases respectively, with 9 bases between them. Looked up from germline, CDR1 is SGHRS and CDR2 is YFSETQ. CDR3 region: CASSLGLEADTQYF. The CDR3 DNA is TGCGCCAGCAGCTTGGGACTAGAAGCAGATACGCAGTATTTT.

Of note for this clonotype: A read error is possible here, since a much larger clone lies one base away. This rearrangement joins TRBV21-1 to TRBJ2-5; TRBD2, the table's D call, was not compared with the DNA. TRBV21-1 is noted as a pseudogene. CDR3 length: 16 amino acids. CDR3 coding DNA: TGTGGCAGCATCAACCCGCTAGCGGGGTACCAAGAGACCCAGTACTTC. The encoded protein is CGSINPLAGYQETQYF.